The 11 T cell receptor beta chains in this list originate from one sample, sequenced in a study of T-cell memory formation after mild COVID-19 (dated by TCRdb to about 2021). The receptor library was made with 5' RACE. Sequencing took place on an Illumina NovaSeq 6000. TCRdb reran the public reads through fastp at Q25 and MiXCR, keeping productive beta chains. All rows with the same CDR3 protein become a single entry with the most common DNA and genes. The sample includes more than 350,000 distinct CDR3 sequences, with about 15% observed a single time. The top ten clones comprise 20% to 25% of the sample. The sample taken for sequencing was PBMCs or a T cell subset sorted from them (not recorded which). The receptors stem from a man aged 18 to 29 who had mild COVID-19 (a few samples of this study predate the infection). The sample titles of this study are shuffled in the database, so cell type and time point are left out; the donor was told from shared clones.

This clonotype showed up just a few times. V gene TRBV3-1 combines with J gene TRBJ1-1, with D tentatively TRBD1 (5 bases). Germline values: CDR1 LGHDT, CDR2 YNNKEL (reference sequence). The ends were cut back, 9 bases at V and 1 base at J, with 12 bases in the middle. The CDR3 is 13 residues long. The CDR3, as DNA: TGTGCCAGTAGACAGATCGGGAACACTGAAGCTTTCTTT. This sequence encodes CASRQIGNTEAFF.

The gene calls are TRBV4-2 and TRBJ1-5, with 9 bases matching TRBD1. V was clipped by 2 bases and J by 5 bases; unmatched bases: 13. The CDR3 spans 18 residues. The germline V gene has CDR1 LGHNA and CDR2 YNFKEQ. The CDR3 is CASSQSSGTGNFDQPQHF. The DNA for the CDR3 is TGTGCCAGCAGCCAATCCTCCGGGACAGGGAACTTTGATCAGCCCCAGCATTTT.

V gene TRBV5-6 combines with J gene TRBJ2-7, with D tentatively TRBD1 (6 bases). V lost 3 bases and J lost 7, with 17 bases in between. The CDR3 totals 14 residues. In germline, CDR1 is SGHDT, CDR2 YYEEEE. The CDR3 nucleotides read TGTGCCAGCAGCTCGGACAGCTCTGAAAGGGAGCAGTACGTC. Its translation is CASSSDSSEREQYV.

Only a few counts were recorded for this clonotype. The CDR3 protein is CASSQGGTHNEQFF. The CDR3 bases are TGTGCCAGCAGTCAGGGAGGGACCCACAATGAGCAGTTCTTC. The genes are TRBV7-9 and TRBJ2-1; TRBD2 matches 7 bases. There are 14 residues in the CDR3. The V gene end was trimmed by 6 bases and the J gene end by 5 bases; junction bases not matched to a gene: 7. CDR1 and CDR2 from the germline V gene are SEHNR and FQNEAQ (reference sequence).

The V call is TRBV11-2, the J call TRBJ2-1; D possibly corresponds to TRBD2 (6 bases). From germline, CDR1 is SGHAT and CDR2 FQNNGV. The CDR3 has 17 residues. The V and J ends lost 2 bases and 0 bases respectively, with 14 bases between them. The CDR3 sequence is CASSLQPGGASYNEQFF. CDR3 nucleotides: TGTGCCAGCAGCTTACAACCTGGCGGGGCCTCCTACAATGAGCAGTTCTTC.

This chain uses TRBV27 with TRBJ2-5; D is possibly TRBD1 or TRBD2 (5 bases each). CDR3 length: 13 residues. CDR1 is MNHEY, CDR2 SMNVEV, per germline (reference sequence). Trimming stripped 4 bases from V and 5 bases from J, with 11 bases between. The CDR3 protein is CASSSWGRETQYF. The CDR3 DNA follows: TGTGCCAGCAGTTCTTGGGGACGGGAGACCCAGTACTTC.

V gene TRBV12-3 or TRBV12-4 combines with J gene TRBJ1-1, with D unresolved. The CDR3 length is 12 residues. V was cut by 6 bases and J by 4 bases, with 9 bases left in between. DNA for the CDR3: TGTGCCAGCAGCCTTTTGAGCACTGAAGCTTTCTTT. The encoded protein is CASSLLSTEAFF.

Comments on this clonotype: In this CDR3 the conserved last residue, phenylalanine or tryptophan, is missing, so a read error is likely. The DNA is omitted, as the CDR3 cannot be located on it reliably, and the CDR3 follows TCRdb's listing. The J gene is TRBJ1-1, the V gene TRBV24-1; the D call TRBD1 from the table was never checked on the DNA. CDR1 KGHDR and CDR2 SFDVKD come from the germline V gene. A total of 13 residues make up the CDR3, ends included. The CDR3 region is CATSDLGTRGSAL.

The CDR3 sequence: CASSPSAGGPYNEQFF. The DNA for the CDR3 is TGTGCCAGCAGCCCCTCAGCGGGGGGCCCCTACAATGAGCAGTTCTTC. V is TRBV3-1 and J is TRBJ2-1; 9 bases agree with TRBD2. V gave up 4 bases and J gave up 2 bases; unmatched junction bases: 6. The CDR3 has 16 amino acids. CDR1 is LGHDT, CDR2 YNNKEL, per germline (reference sequence).

The chain carries TRBV24-1 and TRBJ2-1; the match to TRBD1 covers 7 bases. This CDR3 spans 14 amino acids. CDR1 and CDR2 (germline): KGHDR, SFDVKD. Germline trimming cut 8 bases from V and 5 bases from J; bases unmatched to any gene: 8. CDR3 sequence: CATKETGSDNEQFF. The CDR3 coding sequence is TGTGCCACCAAGGAGACAGGGTCCGACAATGAGCAGTTCTTC.

This clonotype has ten or more counts. V gene TRBV5-5 combines with J gene TRBJ1-6; 11 positions agree with TRBD1. The CDR3 runs to 19 residues. CDR1 is SGHKS, CDR2 YYEKEE, per germline (reference sequence). Trimming at V came to 1 base and at J to 14 bases, leaving 20 bases not matched to a gene. The CDR3 sequence is CASSLRTPGTGGPGVSLHF. The CDR3 DNA sequence: TGTGCCAGCAGCTTGCGGACCCCCGGGACAGGGGGACCGGGTGTGTCCCTCCACTTT. Full variable domain (outside the CDR3, taken from reference TRBV5-5 and TRBJ1-6): DAGVTQSPTHLIKTRGQQVTLRCSPISGHKSVSWYQQVLGQGPQFIFQYYEKEERGRGNFPDRFSARQFPNYSSELNVNALLLGDSALYLCASSLRTPGTGGPGVSLHFGNGTRLTVT.